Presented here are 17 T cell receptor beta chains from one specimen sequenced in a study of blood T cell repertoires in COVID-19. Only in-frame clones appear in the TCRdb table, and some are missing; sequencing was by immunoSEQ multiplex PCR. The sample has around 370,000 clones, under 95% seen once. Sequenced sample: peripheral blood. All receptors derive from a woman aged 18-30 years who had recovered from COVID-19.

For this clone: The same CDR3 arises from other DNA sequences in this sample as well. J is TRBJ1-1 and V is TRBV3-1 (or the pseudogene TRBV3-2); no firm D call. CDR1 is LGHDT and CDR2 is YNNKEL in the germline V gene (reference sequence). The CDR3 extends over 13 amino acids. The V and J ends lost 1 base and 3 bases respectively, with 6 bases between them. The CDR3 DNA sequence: TGTGCCAGCAGCCAAGGGCCGTACACTGAAGCTTTCTTT. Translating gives CASSQGPYTEAFF.

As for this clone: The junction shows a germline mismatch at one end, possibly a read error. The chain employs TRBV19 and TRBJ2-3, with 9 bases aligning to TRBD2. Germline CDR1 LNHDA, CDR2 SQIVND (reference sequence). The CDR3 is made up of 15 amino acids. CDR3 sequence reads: CASRHYGTSKDTQYF. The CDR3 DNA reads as TGTGCCAGTAGGCACTACGGGACTAGCAAAGATACGCAGTATTTT.

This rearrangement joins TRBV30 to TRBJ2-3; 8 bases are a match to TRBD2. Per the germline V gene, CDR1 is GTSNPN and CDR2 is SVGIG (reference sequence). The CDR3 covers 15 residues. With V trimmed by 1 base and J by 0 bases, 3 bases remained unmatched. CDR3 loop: CAWSGSSGSTDTQYF. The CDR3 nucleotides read TGTGCCTGGAGTGGATCTAGCGGGAGCACAGATACGCAGTATTTT.

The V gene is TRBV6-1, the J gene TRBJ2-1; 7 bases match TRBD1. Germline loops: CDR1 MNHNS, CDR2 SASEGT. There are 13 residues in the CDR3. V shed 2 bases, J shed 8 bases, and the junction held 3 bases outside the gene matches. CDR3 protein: CASSEIDRDEQFF. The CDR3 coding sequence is TGTGCCAGCAGTGAAATAGACAGGGATGAGCAGTTCTTC.

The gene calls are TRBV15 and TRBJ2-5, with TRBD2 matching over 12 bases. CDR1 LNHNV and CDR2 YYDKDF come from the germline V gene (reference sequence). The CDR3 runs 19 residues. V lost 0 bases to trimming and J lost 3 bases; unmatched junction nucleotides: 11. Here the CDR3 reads CATSREQLSTSGSEETQYF. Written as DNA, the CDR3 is TGTGCCACCAGCAGAGAACAACTTTCGACTAGCGGGAGCGAAGAGACCCAGTACTTC.

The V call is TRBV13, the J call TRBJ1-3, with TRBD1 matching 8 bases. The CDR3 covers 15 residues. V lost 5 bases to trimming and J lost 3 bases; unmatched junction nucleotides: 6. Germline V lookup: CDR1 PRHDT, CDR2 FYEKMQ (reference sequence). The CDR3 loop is CASSTQGAGGNTIYF. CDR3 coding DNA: TGTGCCAGCAGCACCCAGGGGGCAGGTGGAAACACCATATATTTT.

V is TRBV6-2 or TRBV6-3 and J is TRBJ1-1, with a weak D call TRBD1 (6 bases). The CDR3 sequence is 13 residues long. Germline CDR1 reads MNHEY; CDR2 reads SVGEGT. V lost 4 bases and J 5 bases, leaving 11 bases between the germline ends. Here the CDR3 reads CASSWGRGTEAFF. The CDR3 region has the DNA TGTGCCAGCAGTTGGGGCAGGGGTACTGAAGCTTTCTTT.

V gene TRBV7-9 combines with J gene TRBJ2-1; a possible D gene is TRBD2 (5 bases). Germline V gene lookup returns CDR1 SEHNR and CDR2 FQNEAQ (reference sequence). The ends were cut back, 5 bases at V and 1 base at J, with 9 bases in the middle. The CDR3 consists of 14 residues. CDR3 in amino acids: CASSPGLSYNEQFF. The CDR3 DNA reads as TGTGCCAGCAGCCCTGGACTGTCCTACAATGAGCAGTTCTTC.

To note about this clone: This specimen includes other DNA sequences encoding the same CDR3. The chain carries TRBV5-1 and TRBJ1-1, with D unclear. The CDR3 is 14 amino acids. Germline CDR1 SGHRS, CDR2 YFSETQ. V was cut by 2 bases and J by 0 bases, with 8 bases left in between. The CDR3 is CASSLTDLNTEAFF. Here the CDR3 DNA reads TGCGCCAGCAGCTTAACAGACCTGAACACTGAAGCTTTCTTT.

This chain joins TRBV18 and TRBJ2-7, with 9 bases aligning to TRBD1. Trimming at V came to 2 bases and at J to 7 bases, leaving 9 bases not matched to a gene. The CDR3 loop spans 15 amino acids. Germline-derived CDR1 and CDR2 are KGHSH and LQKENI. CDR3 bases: TGTGCCAGCTCACCAGCGGACAGGGGAACTGTAGAGCAGTACGTC. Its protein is CASSPADRGTVEQYV.

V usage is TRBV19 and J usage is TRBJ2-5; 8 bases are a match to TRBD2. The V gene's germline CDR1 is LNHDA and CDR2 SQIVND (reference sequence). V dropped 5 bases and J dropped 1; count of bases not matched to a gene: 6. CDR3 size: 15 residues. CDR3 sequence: CASSVGTRFQETQYF. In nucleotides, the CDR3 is TGTGCCAGTAGTGTCGGGACTAGATTCCAAGAGACCCAGTACTTC. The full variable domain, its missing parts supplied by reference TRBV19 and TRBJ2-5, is DGGITQSPKYLFRKEGQNVTLSCEQNLNHDAMYWYRQDPGQGLRLIYYSQIVNDFQKGDIAEGYSVSREKKESFPLTVTSAQKNPTAFYLCASSVGTRFQETQYFGPGTRLLVL.

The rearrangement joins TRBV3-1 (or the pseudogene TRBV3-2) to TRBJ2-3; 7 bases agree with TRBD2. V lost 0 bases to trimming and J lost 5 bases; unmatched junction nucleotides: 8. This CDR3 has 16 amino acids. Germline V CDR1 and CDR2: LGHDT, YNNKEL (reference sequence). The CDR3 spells CASSQDWGGRGDTQYF. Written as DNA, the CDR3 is TGTGCCAGCAGCCAAGATTGGGGCGGGAGAGGAGATACGCAGTATTTT.

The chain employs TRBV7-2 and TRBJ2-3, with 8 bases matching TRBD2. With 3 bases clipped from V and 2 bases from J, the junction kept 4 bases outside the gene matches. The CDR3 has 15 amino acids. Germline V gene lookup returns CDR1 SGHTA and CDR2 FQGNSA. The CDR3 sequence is CASSFGGRLTDTQYF. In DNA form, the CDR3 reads TGTGCCAGCAGCTTCGGCGGGAGGCTCACAGATACGCAGTATTTT.

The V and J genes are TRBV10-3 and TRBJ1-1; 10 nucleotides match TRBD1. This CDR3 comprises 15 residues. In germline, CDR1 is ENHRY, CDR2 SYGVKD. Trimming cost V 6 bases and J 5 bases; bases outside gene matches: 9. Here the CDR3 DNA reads TGTGCCATCAGGAACGACAGGGGGCGGGGTACTGAAGCTTTCTTT. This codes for CAIRNDRGRGTEAFF.

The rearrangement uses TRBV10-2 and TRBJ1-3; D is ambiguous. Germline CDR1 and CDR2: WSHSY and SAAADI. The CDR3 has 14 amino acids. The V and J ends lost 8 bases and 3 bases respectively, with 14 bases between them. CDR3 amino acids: CASGEGRNGNTIYF. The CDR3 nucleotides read TGCGCCAGCGGAGAGGGAAGGAATGGAAACACCATATATTTT.

Here the CDR3 reads CASSPPSQGVVKLFF. CDR3 DNA sequence: TGTGCCAGCTCACCACCGAGCCAGGGTGTGGTGAAACTGTTTTTT. This chain connects TRBV18 to TRBJ1-4; tentatively, D is TRBD1 (5 bases). V lost 0 bases and J 11 bases, leaving 16 bases between the germline ends. CDR1 is KGHSH and CDR2 is LQKENI in the germline V gene. CDR3 size: 15 residues.

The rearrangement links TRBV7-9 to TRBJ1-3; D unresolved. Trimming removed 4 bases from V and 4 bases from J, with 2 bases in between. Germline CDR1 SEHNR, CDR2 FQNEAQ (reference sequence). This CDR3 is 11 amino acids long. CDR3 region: CASSSGNTIYF. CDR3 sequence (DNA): TGTGCCAGCAGCTCGGGAAACACCATATATTTT. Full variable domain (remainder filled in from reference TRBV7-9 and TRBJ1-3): DTGVSQNPRHKITKRGQNVTFRCDPISEHNRLYWYRQTLGQGPEFLTYFQNEAQLEKSRLLSDRFSAERPKGSFSTLEIQRTEQGDSAMYLCASSSGNTIYFGEGSWLTVV.